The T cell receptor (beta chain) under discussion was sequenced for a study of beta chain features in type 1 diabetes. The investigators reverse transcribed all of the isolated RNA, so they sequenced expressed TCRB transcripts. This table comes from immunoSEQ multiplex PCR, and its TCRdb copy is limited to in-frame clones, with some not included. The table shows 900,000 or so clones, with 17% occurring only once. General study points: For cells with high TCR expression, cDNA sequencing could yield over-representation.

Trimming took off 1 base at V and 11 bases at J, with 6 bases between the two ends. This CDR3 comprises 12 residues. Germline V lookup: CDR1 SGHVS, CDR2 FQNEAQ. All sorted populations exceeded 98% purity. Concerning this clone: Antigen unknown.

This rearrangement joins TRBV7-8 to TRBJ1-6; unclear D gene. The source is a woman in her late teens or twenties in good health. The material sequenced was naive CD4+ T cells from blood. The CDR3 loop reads CASSLVFAPLHF. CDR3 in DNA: TGTGCCAGCAGCTTAGTGTTTGCACCCCTCCACTTT.